The clone carrying this T cell receptor (beta chain) was seen a handful of times. This sample was taken from a study of early T cells in non-severe SARS-CoV-2 infection. This CDR3 contains 17 residues. Per germline, CDR1 SGHNT and CDR2 YYREEE (reference sequence). V lost 0 bases to trimming and J lost 4 bases; unmatched junction nucleotides: 8. TCRdb independently ran MiXCR on the 5' RACE reads; one entry per CDR3 protein. The sample carries roughly 86,000 distinct CDR3 sequences, roughly 15% recorded once. This chain links TRBV5-4 with TRBJ2-2, with 8 bases identical to TRBD2. The sequence derives from an adult who was a healthcare worker with PCR-confirmed SARS-CoV-2 infection or an uninfected control (not recorded which). Sequencing was performed on whole blood. CDR3 residues: CASSLEAGGWGTGELFF. CDR3 DNA sequence: TGTGCCAGCAGCTTGGAGGCGGGAGGATGGGGCACCGGGGAGCTGTTTTTT.